These T cell receptor beta chains were read from a single sample in a study of blood T cell repertoires in COVID-19. TCRdb's copy holds only in-frame clones and misses some; the assay was immunoSEQ multiplex PCR. The table shows under 130,000 clones, with approximately 88% occurring only once. Sequenced material: peripheral blood. Receptors originate from an older woman with acute or convalescent COVID-19. The CDR3 runs from the conserved cysteine through the conserved F or W. Fields, in order: J gene, D gene, clone size, V gene, CDR3 DNA, CDR3 protein. A D gene is named only where the DNA matches it firmly. Size tells how often a clone was seen (once, few, many) or the class of an expanded clone, and some rows leave it out.

>TRBJ2-3|TRBD2|.|TRBV5-1
TGCGCCAGCAAGTCAGAGCGGGAGACAGATACGCAGTATTTT
CASKSERETDTQYF
>TRBJ2-3|TRBD2|.|TRBV19
TGTGCCAGTAGGGACATAAAGGGACTAGCGGGAGTATCGGTGGGGCCAGATACGCAGTATTTT
CASRDIKGLAGVSVGPDTQYF
>TRBJ2-1|TRBD2|.|TRBV7-2
TGTGCCAGCAGCTCCCACCGCGGGACTAGCGGACACAATGAGCAGTTCTTC
CASSSHRGTSGHNEQFF
>TRBJ1-3|.|.|TRBV9
TGTGCCAGCAGCGTAGACCAGAGTACTATAAACACCATATATTTT
CASSVDQSTINTIYF
>TRBJ1-2|TRBD1|.|TRBV2
TGTGCCAGCAGGGACAGGGCGGATGGCTACACCTTC
CASRDRADGYTF
>TRBJ2-1|TRBD2|.|TRBV5-1
TGCGCCAGCAGCTTGTCAGCGGGAAACTACAATGAGCAGTTCTTC
CASSLSAGNYNEQFF
>TRBJ1-4|.|.|TRBV6-1
TGTGCCAGCAGAACCGGAACCGCGGGGGAAAAACTGTTTTTT
CASRTGTAGEKLFF
>TRBJ2-7|.|.|TRBV19
TGTGCCAGTAGTACAAGGGCGGGATACTACGAGCAGTACTTC
CASSTRAGYYEQYF
>TRBJ2-1|.|.|TRBV7-6
TGTGCCAGCAGCTTAGACAGGAATGAGCAGTTCTTC
CASSLDRNEQFF
>TRBJ1-1|TRBD1|.|TRBV5-1
TGCGCCAGCAGCTTGCAGGGGGCGAAGAACACTGAAGCTTTCTTT
CASSLQGAKNTEAFF
>TRBJ2-1|TRBD1|.|TRBV5-8
TGTGCCAGCAGCTGGAGGACAGGAAGCAATGAGCAGTTCTTC
CASSWRTGSNEQFF
>TRBJ1-2|TRBD1|.|TRBV25-1
TGTGCCAGCAGTGAGGCAGGGGGCCCTCAACCATGGGGCTACACCTTC
CASSEAGGPQPWGYTF
>TRBJ2-3|TRBD1|.|TRBV24-1
TGTGCCACCAGTGACCCTGGACAGGGGGGCACAGATACGCAGTATTTT
CATSDPGQGGTDTQYF
>TRBJ1-2|.|once|TRBV3-1/TRBV3-2
TGTGCCAGCAGCCCCCGAGCCTCATCACATGGCTACACCTTC
CASSPRASSHGYTF
>TRBJ2-5|.|.|TRBV7-9
TGTGCCAGCAGCTTAGGTCCAGTCGGGGAGACCCAGTACTTC
CASSLGPVGETQYF
>TRBJ2-1|.|.|TRBV15
TGTGCCACCAGCAGAGAAATCCACAACTCCTACAATGAGCAGTTCTTC
CATSREIHNSYNEQFF
>TRBJ1-4|.|.|TRBV28
TGTGCCAGCAGTTTATATGGGGGGAGGGGTGAAAAACTGTTTTTT
CASSLYGGRGEKLFF
>TRBJ1-4|.|few|TRBV5-5
TGTGCCAGCAGCTTGATATACGCCGAGAATGAAAAACTGTTTTTT
CASSLIYAENEKLFF
>TRBJ2-3|TRBD2|.|TRBV5-8
TGTGCCAGCAGCGCGGGACTAGCGGGAGAGGGGTATTTT
CASSAGLAGEGYF
>TRBJ2-3|.|.|TRBV5-1
TGCGCCAGCAGCTGGGCCGGTGCCCCTAGCACAGATACGCAGTATTTT
CASSWAGAPSTDTQYF
>TRBJ2-3|.|.|TRBV6-5
TGTGCCAGCAGTCTTAGACGGGAAGTCCCAGATACGCAGTATTTT
CASSLRREVPDTQYF
>TRBJ1-1|.|.|TRBV18
TGTGCTGCGAGAGAAGGGGACACTGAAGCTTTCTTT
CAAREGDTEAFF
>TRBJ1-1|.|once|TRBV4-2
TGTGCCAGCAGCCAATTGTCAGAGAACACTGAAGCTTTCTTT
CASSQLSENTEAFF
>TRBJ2-5|TRBD1|.|TRBV20-1
TGCAGTGCTAGTGGCTCGGGACAGGGGGGGTACCAAGAGACCCAGTACTTC
CSASGSGQGGYQETQYF
>TRBJ2-5|.|.|TRBV2
TGTGCCAGCAGTGACAGGAGGTACCAAGAGACCCAGTACTTC
CASSDRRYQETQYF
>TRBJ2-1|.|.|TRBV5-4
TGTGCCAGCAGCTTGGGGGGCAGGTTGGGGAATGAGCAGTTCTTC
CASSLGGRLGNEQFF
>TRBJ1-1|TRBD1|.|TRBV3-1/TRBV3-2
TGTGCCAGCAGCCAACTCCCAGGGGGCACCGAAGCTTTCTTT
CASSQLPGGTEAFF
>TRBJ1-2|.|.|TRBV6-6
TGTGCCAGCACCCGGCGCGGGGGCTCTCTTGGCTACACCTTC
CASTRRGGSLGYTF
>TRBJ1-6|TRBD1|.|TRBV19
TGTGCCAGTAGTCCGACCGGGACAGATAATTCACCCCTCCACTTT
CASSPTGTDNSPLHF
>TRBJ2-3|TRBD1|once|TRBV5-1
TGCGCCAGCAGCTACGCAGGGGGCGCAGATACGCAGTATTTT
CASSYAGGADTQYF
>TRBJ1-2|TRBD1|.|TRBV27
TGTGCCAGCAGTAGACAGGGACAGCTTAACTATGGCTACACCTTC
CASSRQGQLNYGYTF
>TRBJ2-3|.|once|TRBV6-2/TRBV6-3
TGTGCCAGCAGCCCCACTTCAGATACGCAGTATTTT
CASSPTSDTQYF
>TRBJ2-2|.|.|TRBV5-1
TGCGCCAGTGGTCATGGCAGAAACACCGGGGAGCTGTTTTTT
CASGHGRNTGELFF
>TRBJ2-1|.|.|TRBV7-2
TGTGCCAGCAGCCCCTCGGGACGGCGGGACCTTTACAATGAGCAGTTCTTC
CASSPSGRRDLYNEQFF
>TRBJ2-1|TRBD2|.|TRBV3-1/TRBV3-2
TGTGCCAGCAGCCAGGGGACTAGCGGGAGAATAGGGGACAATGAGCAGTTCTTC
CASSQGTSGRIGDNEQFF
>TRBJ1-1|.|.|TRBV7-3
TGTGCCAGCAGCTTAGGTTTGGCGGCTGAAGCTTTCTTT
CASSLGLAAEAFF
>TRBJ2-5|TRBD2|few|TRBV5-1
TGCGCCAGCAGCTCAACGACAGGGGGTCTTTCGAGACTAGCGGGGCAAGAGACCCAGTACTTC
CASSSTTGGLSRLAGQETQYF
>TRBJ2-7|.|few|TRBV29-1
TGCAGCGTTGCGCGGGACTCCTACGAGCAGTACTTC
CSVARDSYEQYF
>TRBJ2-1|.|.|TRBV27
TGTGCCAGCAGTTCGCTAGAGAGCTCCTACAATGAGCAGTTCTTC
CASSSLESSYNEQFF
>TRBJ2-3|.|.|TRBV5-1
TGCGCCAGCAGCTTCCCGAGCGGGGATACGCAGTATTTT
CASSFPSGDTQYF
>TRBJ2-3|TRBD2|once|TRBV6-2/TRBV6-3
TGTGCCAGCAGTTACCGCGGGGCGGGAGGGGGCACAGATACGCAGTATTTT
CASSYRGAGGGTDTQYF
>TRBJ1-2|TRBD1|.|TRBV6-1
TGTGCCAGCAGTGATGGGGACAGCTATGGCTACACCTTC
CASSDGDSYGYTF